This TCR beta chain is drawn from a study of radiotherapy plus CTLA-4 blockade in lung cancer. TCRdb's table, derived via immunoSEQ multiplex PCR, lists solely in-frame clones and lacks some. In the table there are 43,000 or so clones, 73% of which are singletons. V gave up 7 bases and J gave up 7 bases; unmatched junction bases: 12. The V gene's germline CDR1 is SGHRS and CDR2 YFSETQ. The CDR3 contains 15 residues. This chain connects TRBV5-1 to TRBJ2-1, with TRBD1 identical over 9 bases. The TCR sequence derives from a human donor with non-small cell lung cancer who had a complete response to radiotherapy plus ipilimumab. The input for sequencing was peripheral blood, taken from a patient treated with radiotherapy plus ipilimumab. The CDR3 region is CASAPTGTGRNEQFF. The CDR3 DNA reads TGCGCCAGCGCACCCACCGGGACAGGGAGGAATGAGCAGTTCTTC. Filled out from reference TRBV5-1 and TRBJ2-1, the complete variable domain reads KAGVTQTPRYLIKTRGQQVTLSCSPISGHRSVSWYQQTPGQGLQFLFEYFSETQRNKGNFPGRFSGRQFSNSRSEMNVSTLELGDSALYLCASAPTGTGRNEQFFGPGTRLTVL.